This TCR beta chain was recovered during a study of early T cells in non-severe SARS-CoV-2 infection. Molecules of cDNA were individually given unique molecular identifiers that were attached to them. From the 5' RACE reads, TCRdb called clonotypes with MiXCR, one entry per CDR3 protein. The sample holds over 45,000 distinct CDR3 sequences; about 15% are singletons and the top ten take about 4%. The CDR3 sequence is 10 residues long. Trimming removed 8 bases from V and 10 bases from J, with 9 bases in between. This clonotype was seen a few times. This TCR derives from an adult who was a healthcare worker with PCR-confirmed SARS-CoV-2 infection or an uninfected control (not recorded which). The source material was whole blood, sampled at baseline. The chain has TRBV12-3 or TRBV12-4 and TRBJ2-1; D is possibly TRBD2 (5 bases). CDR3 sequence (DNA): TGTGCCAGCGGCGAGCGGGAGCAGTTCTTC. This codes for CASGEREQFF.